This TCR beta chain was identified during a study of OX40 agonist ivuxolimab in advanced cancers. Whole-study results and caveats: Determination of antigen specificity was not performed for the expanded peripheral T cells.

Notes on this clone: Its antigen is as yet unknown.

The CDR3 runs 15 residues. With 8 bases clipped from V and 4 bases from J, the junction kept 9 bases outside the gene matches. The V gene's germline CDR1 is MDHEN and CDR2 SYDVKM. Researchers took blood at baseline, on cycle 4 day 1, and on cycle 7 day 1. Sequencing was performed with immunoSEQ multiplex PCR; in TCRdb, only in-frame clones are kept and a portion is missing. The table has more than 35,000 clones, 70% to 80% seen once. The chain couples TRBV28 to TRBJ2-7, with 12 nucleotides matching TRBD1. The receptor was isolated from an adult with an advanced solid tumor such as melanoma, head and neck, liver or kidney cancer. Specimen: CD4+ or CD8+ T cells sorted from blood, collected in a trial of the OX40 agonist ivuxolimab. CDR3 DNA sequence: TGTGCCAGCGCCCCTAGGGGACAGGGGGCTTACGAGCAGTACTTC. This codes for CASAPRGQGAYEQYF.